This note documents a single T cell receptor beta chain sequence. Antigen unknown. This record belongs to a study of cytomegalovirus exposure and HLA in healthy donors. Study-wide findings and caveats: It has been reported that TCR beta sequences accurately predicted the HLA-A and HLA-B alleles of most subjects. Analyses of presence/absence relied on an assumption of roughly uniform sequencing depth across donors.

Each donor was nominally healthy when sampled (though unrecorded immune exposures were likely). With 60 Vbeta and 13 Jbeta primers, the PCR was carried out. The method was immunoSEQ multiplex PCR; TCRdb's version includes in-frame clones alone and lacks a portion of them. The repertoire holds about 170,000 clones, with roughly 83% as singletons. CDR1 and CDR2 (germline): WSHSY, SAAADI. V was pared by 6 bases and J by 5 bases, with 14 bases between. This CDR3 region has 15 residues. Sequenced material: PBMCs. The sequence was obtained from a woman in her forties or fifties in good health and CMV-seronegative. The chain joins TRBV10-2 to TRBJ1-6, with TRBD1 as a possible D gene (5 bases). For the CDR3, the DNA is TGCGCCAGCAGATCGTGGGGCTCGGATAATTCACCCCTCCACTTT. It specifies CASRSWGSDNSPLHF.